This T cell receptor (beta chain) was sequenced for a study of blood T cell repertoires in COVID-19. Study-wide context: Sites across the United States, Italy and Spain contributed samples from acute and convalescent COVID-19. The analysed material was cDNA or gDNA that came from T cells, B-cell-depleted T cells, or PBMCs.

In the source study's methods: The assay estimated nucleated cells by amplifying reference gene primers. TCRdb's copy holds only in-frame clones and misses some; the assay was immunoSEQ multiplex PCR. V, J and clone size reflect that table, while D and trimming were determined from the DNA. Of fewer than 85,000 clones in the sample, about 74% are singletons; the top ten hold 2% to 3%. Trimming took 6 bases from V and 2 from J; bases not matched to a gene: 9. This CDR3 contains 15 residues. Looked up from germline, CDR1 is SNHLY and CDR2 is FYNNEI. This sequence originates from a human donor with acute or convalescent COVID-19. The donor label of this sample is uncertain. Sequencing was performed on peripheral blood. The chain links TRBV2 to TRBJ1-2, with TRBD1 identical over 7 bases. The CDR3 is CASRGKTGLNYGYTF. The CDR3 bases are TGTGCCAGCAGGGGAAAGACAGGGCTAAACTATGGCTACACCTTC.